A selection of T cell receptor beta chains follows, all from one sample in a study of cytomegalovirus exposure and HLA in healthy donors. Libraries were prepared by immunoSEQ multiplex PCR; TCRdb keeps only in-frame clonotypes and omits some of them. Of under 250,000 clones listed, around four fifths were seen once; the top ten hold around 5.5%. The sequencing input was PBMCs. These receptors came from a woman aged 18-29 years in good health and CMV-seronegative. Both conserved end residues are part of each CDR3. A D gene is named only where the DNA matches it firmly. Expanded clones are given a class, and other clones once, few, many or no size at all.

TRBJ2-3 | NA | TRBV5-1 | NA | TGCGCCAGCAGCTTAGACTGGAGGGATACGCAGTATTTT | CASSLDWRDTQYF
TRBJ2-5 | TRBD2 | TRBV2 | NA | TGTGCCAGCAGTGTAGGAGCGGGGGGTCGAGAGACCCAGTACTTC | CASSVGAGGRETQYF
TRBJ1-5 | NA | TRBV11-2 | NA | TGTGCCAGCAGCTTAGATCGGCATAGCAATCAGCCCCAGCATTTT | CASSLDRHSNQPQHF
TRBJ2-6 | NA | TRBV5-1 | NA | TGCGCCAGCAGCTTGGCCGGCCGGGCTGGGGCCAACGTCCTGACTTTC | CASSLAGRAGANVLTF
TRBJ1-3 | NA | TRBV30 | NA | TGTGCCTGGAGTGTAATCCCGAACTCTGGAAACACCATATATTTT | CAWSVIPNSGNTIYF
TRBJ1-3 | TRBD1 | TRBV7-9 | few | TGTGCCAGCAGCTTAGGGACAGGGTCATTTTCTGGAAACACCATATATTTT | CASSLGTGSFSGNTIYF
TRBJ1-1 | NA | TRBV10-3 | NA | TGTGCCATCAGTGAACGGGGAGGGAACACTGAAGCTTTCTTT | CAISERGGNTEAFF
TRBJ1-6 | TRBD1 | TRBV2 | few | TGTGCCAGCAGTGAACCGGACAGGGGATCACCCCTCCACTTT | CASSEPDRGSPLHF
TRBJ1-2 | TRBD1 | TRBV6-1 | NA | TGTGCCAGCAGCGACAGGGGGCGCGGTGGCTACACCTTC | CASSDRGRGGYTF
TRBJ2-1 | NA | TRBV11-2 | few | TGTGCCAGCAGACTAACGTTCAGGGGCAATGAGCAGTTCTTC | CASRLTFRGNEQFF
TRBJ1-2 | NA | TRBV15 | NA | TGTGCCACCAGCAGAGATCGGACTGCCCTCTATGGCTACACCTTC | CATSRDRTALYGYTF
TRBJ2-5 | TRBD1 | TRBV5-1 | NA | TGCGCCAGCAGTTCCGGACAGGGTCGAGAGACCCAGTACTTC | CASSSGQGRETQYF
TRBJ2-7 | TRBD1 | TRBV7-8 | NA | TGTGCCAGCAGCCCCGGACAGGGCTTCTACGAGCAGTACTTC | CASSPGQGFYEQYF
TRBJ2-7 | NA | TRBV30 | NA | TGTGCCTGGGGGCGGCGGGCCTACGAGCAGTACTTC | CAWGRRAYEQYF
TRBJ2-1 | NA | TRBV15 | NA | TGTGCCACCAGCAGGGCGCCCTATCCCTACAATGAGCAGTTCTTC | CATSRAPYPYNEQFF
TRBJ2-1 | TRBD2 | TRBV5-1 | few | TGCGCCAGCAGCTTGGCTAGCGGGGGCCCCAATGAGCAGTTCTTC | CASSLASGGPNEQFF
TRBJ2-7 | NA | TRBV11-2 | NA | TGTGCCAGCAGCTCCCCGGGGGAGACAGTCCCCGAGCAGTACTTC | CASSSPGETVPEQYF
TRBJ1-1 | NA | TRBV28 | NA | TGTGCCAGCAGTATCCCGACAGGGAACACTGAAGCTTTCTTT | CASSIPTGNTEAFF
TRBJ1-1 | NA | TRBV6-6 | NA | TGTGCCAGCAGTTACGGCCAGGGGAACACTGAAGCTTTCTTT | CASSYGQGNTEAFF
TRBJ1-2 | NA | TRBV30 | few | TGTGCCTGGAGACACTGGGGAGATGACGGCTACACCTTC | CAWRHWGDDGYTF
TRBJ2-1 | TRBD2 | TRBV6-4 | once | TGTGCCAGCAGCGCCCCGGGGGGGCCACCTTACAATGAGCAGTTCTTC | CASSAPGGPPYNEQFF
TRBJ1-2 | NA | TRBV7-3 | NA | TGTGCCAGCAGCTTAACGCTCGGACATTTAGATGGCTACACCTTC | CASSLTLGHLDGYTF
TRBJ2-2 | TRBD1 | TRBV9 | NA | TGTGCCAGCAGCATGACAGGGCGTTTCACCGGGGAGCTGTTTTTT | CASSMTGRFTGELFF